This TCR beta chain was found in a study of blood T cell repertoires in COVID-19. As for the study in general: Sample material is recorded as cDNA or gDNA derived from T cells, B-cell-depleted T cells, or PBMCs.

Germline loops: CDR1 MNHEY, CDR2 SVGAGI. Between the trimmed V and J ends, which lost 7 bases and 3 bases, there was a span of 13 bases. The CDR3 extends over 13 amino acids. This clone was seen more than once but under ten times. Repertoires were generated with immunoSEQ multiplex PCR, while TCRdb's copy carries only in-frame clones and drops some. Altogether fewer than 150,000 clones are present, 60% to 85% being singletons, with the ten largest covering roughly 2.1%. The sequencing sample was made of peripheral blood. The clonotype comes from a man in his 70s with acute or convalescent COVID-19. The chain recombines TRBV6-5 with TRBJ2-7; the D is unclear. The CDR3 reads CASTSPGGYEQYF. The CDR3 DNA reads as TGTGCCAGCACCTCCCCCGGCGGCTACGAGCAGTACTTC.